A selection of T cell receptor beta chains follows, all from one sample in a study of early T cells in non-severe SARS-CoV-2 infection. TCRdb reanalysed the 5' RACE reads using MiXCR and keeps one entry per CDR3 protein. The sample has about 64,000 distinct CDR3 sequences; less than 5% are singletons. The sample was whole blood. The receptors shown here come from an adult who was a healthcare worker with PCR-confirmed SARS-CoV-2 infection or an uninfected control (not recorded which). CDR3s include the opening cysteine and the closing phenylalanine or tryptophan. A D gene is named only where the DNA matches it firmly. Size tells how often a clone was seen (once, few, many) or the class of an expanded clone, and some rows leave it out.

v_call: TRBV7-2; cdr3_length: 17; d_call: TRBD2; j_call: TRBJ2-5; clone_size: many; cdr3_aa: CASSLVAGGHTQETQYF; cdr3_nt: TGTGCCAGCAGCTTAGTTGCGGGAGGACACACCCAAGAGACCCAGTACTTC
v_call: TRBV3-1; cdr3_length: 15; d_call: TRBD1; j_call: TRBJ1-4; clone_size: few; cdr3_aa: CASSQERQGLEKLFF; cdr3_nt: TGTGCCAGCAGCCAAGAAAGACAGGGACTCGAAAAACTGTTTTTT
v_call: TRBV5-5; cdr3_length: 14; d_call: .; j_call: TRBJ2-7; clone_size: .; cdr3_aa: CASSLAPGTYEQYF; cdr3_nt: TGTGCCAGCAGCTTGGCTCCAGGGACCTACGAGCAGTACTTC
v_call: TRBV5-6; cdr3_length: 17; d_call: .; j_call: TRBJ2-2; clone_size: few; cdr3_aa: CASSDTALFANTGELFF; cdr3_nt: TGTGCCAGCAGCGATACAGCCCTGTTCGCGAACACCGGGGAGCTGTTTTTT
v_call: TRBV20-1; cdr3_length: 15; d_call: TRBD2; j_call: TRBJ2-1; clone_size: .; cdr3_aa: CSATLGLVTYNEQFF; cdr3_nt: TGCAGTGCTACCTTGGGACTAGTCACCTACAATGAGCAGTTCTTC
v_call: TRBV3-1; cdr3_length: 17; d_call: TRBD1; j_call: TRBJ1-1; clone_size: few; cdr3_aa: CASSQDWTGNMNTEAFF; cdr3_nt: TGTGCCAGCAGCCAAGATTGGACAGGGAACATGAACACTGAAGCTTTCTTT
v_call: TRBV3-1; cdr3_length: 15; d_call: .; j_call: TRBJ1-1; clone_size: few; cdr3_aa: CASSQTWGEATEAFF; cdr3_nt: TGTGCCAGCAGCCAGACCTGGGGGGAGGCCACTGAAGCTTTCTTT
v_call: TRBV7-3; cdr3_length: 15; d_call: TRBD2; j_call: TRBJ2-7; clone_size: many; cdr3_aa: CASSGGTSGTYEQYF; cdr3_nt: TGTGCCAGCAGTGGCGGGACTAGCGGAACCTACGAGCAGTACTTC
v_call: TRBV25-1; cdr3_length: 15; d_call: TRBD1; j_call: TRBJ2-7; clone_size: .; cdr3_aa: CASSEVVGTGGEQYF; cdr3_nt: TGTGCCAGCAGTGAAGTCGTGGGGACAGGGGGCGAGCAGTACTTC
v_call: TRBV5-1; cdr3_length: 16; d_call: .; j_call: TRBJ1-1; clone_size: many; cdr3_aa: CASSWGRGRLNTEAFF; cdr3_nt: TGCGCCAGCAGCTGGGGCCGCGGCAGACTGAACACTGAAGCTTTCTTT
v_call: TRBV29-1; cdr3_length: 14; d_call: TRBD1; j_call: TRBJ1-1; clone_size: many; cdr3_aa: CSALQGSLNTEAFF; cdr3_nt: TGCAGCGCCCTACAGGGGTCGCTGAACACTGAAGCTTTCTTT
v_call: TRBV7-6; cdr3_length: 16; d_call: TRBD1; j_call: TRBJ1-2; clone_size: few; cdr3_aa: CASSPSPGQGRDGYTF; cdr3_nt: TGTGCCAGCAGCCCCTCGCCAGGACAGGGGAGGGATGGCTACACCTTC
v_call: TRBV5-1; cdr3_length: 14; d_call: .; j_call: TRBJ2-7; clone_size: few; cdr3_aa: CASSLFQGRDEQYF; cdr3_nt: TGCGCCAGCAGCTTGTTTCAGGGACGGGACGAGCAGTACTTC